Described below is a single TCR beta chain sequence and its context. What it binds is not known. The data stem from a study of T cell responses to AZD1222 COVID-19 vaccine. Study-wide results and limits: Two AZD1222 doses significantly raised spike-specific TCR breadth and depth over controls. Unmutated regions of variants are reportedly targeted by nearly half of spike-specific TCRs. Repertoires were sampled only after the peak T cell response.

The CDR3 length is 17 residues. Germline loops: CDR1 MNHNS, CDR2 SASEGT. V gave up 1 base and J gave up 6 bases; unmatched junction bases: 5. The protocol was immunoSEQ multiplex PCR, while the TCRdb copy is restricted to in-frame clones and leaves out a portion. The sample contains tens of thousands of clones, around nine tenths of which appear only once. This receptor was identified in an adult in good health. The rearrangement joins TRBV6-1 to TRBJ2-3; 15 nucleotides align to TRBD2. Sequenced material: peripheral blood, taken on day 0 of AZD1222 vaccination. CDR3 loop: CASSEGGTSGGWDTQYF. The CDR3 DNA is TGTGCCAGCAGTGAAGGTGGGACTAGCGGGGGGTGGGATACGCAGTATTTT.